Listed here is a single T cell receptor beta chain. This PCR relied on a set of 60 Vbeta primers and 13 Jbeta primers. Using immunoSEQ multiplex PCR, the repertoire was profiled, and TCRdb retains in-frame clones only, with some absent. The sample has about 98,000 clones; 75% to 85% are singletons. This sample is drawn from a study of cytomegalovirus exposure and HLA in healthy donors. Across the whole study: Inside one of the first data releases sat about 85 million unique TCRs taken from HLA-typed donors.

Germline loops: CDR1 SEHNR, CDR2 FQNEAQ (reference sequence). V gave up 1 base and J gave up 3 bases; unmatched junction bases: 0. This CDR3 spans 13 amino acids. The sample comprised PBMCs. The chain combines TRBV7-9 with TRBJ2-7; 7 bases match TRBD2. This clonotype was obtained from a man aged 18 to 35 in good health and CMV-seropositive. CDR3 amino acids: CASSLGGGYEQYF. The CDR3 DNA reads TGTGCCAGCAGCTTAGGCGGGGGCTACGAGCAGTACTTC.